The clone carrying this T cell receptor beta chain was counted many times. This specimen comes from a study of T cells in Graves' hyperthyroidism and ophthalmopathy. Ophthalmopathy patients showed a Clinical Activity Score of at least 3, NOSPECS grade of at least 4 and duration under 3 months. RNA transcripts yielded amplified TCR beta CDR3 regions. The HTBI set primed first-round TCR CDR3 RT-PCR. TCRdb independently ran MiXCR on the multiplex PCR reads; one entry per CDR3 protein. This sample has hundreds of thousands of distinct CDR3 sequences, with approximately 15% found just once. CDR3 length equals 16 residues. The trim removed 1 base at V and 0 bases at J, leaving 4 bases unmatched. Looked up from germline, CDR1 is SGHRS and CDR2 is YFSETQ.

This receptor was identified in a man aged 18 to 30 with Graves' ophthalmopathy. The material sequenced was blood. V gene TRBV5-1 combines with J gene TRBJ2-3; TRBD2 agrees at 8 bases. CDR3 region: CASSLSGGTSTDTQYF. CDR3 DNA: TGCGCCAGCAGCTTGTCGGGGGGGACTAGCACAGATACGCAGTATTTT. Supplemented by reference TRBV5-1 and TRBJ2-3, the full variable domain reads KAGVTQTPRYLIKTRGQQVTLSCSPISGHRSVSWYQQTPGQGLQFLFEYFSETQRNKGNFPGRFSGRQFSNSRSEMNVSTLELGDSALYLCASSLSGGTSTDTQYFGPGTRLTVL.